This T cell receptor (beta chain) was identified during a study of T cell repertoires in ileal Crohn's disease. Study at large: At surgery, approximately 33% of patients smoked, with median disease duration about 7.9 years. About half received postoperative treatment, roughly twelve with thiopurines and roughly 20 anti-TNF.

The CDR3 covers 15 residues. CDR1 is SGDLS, CDR2 YYNGEE, per germline. Trimming removed 4 bases from V and 3 bases from J, with 16 bases in between. TCRdb's table, derived via immunoSEQ multiplex PCR, lists solely in-frame clones and lacks some. The table has some 5,100 clones, around four fifths seen once. The chain joins TRBV9 to TRBJ1-1, with a tentative D call TRBD1 (5 bases). The TCR comes from an adult with Crohn's disease. The sample comprised ileal tissue. The DNA of the CDR3 is TGTGCCAGCAGCATCGGGACTGTTACCTACACTGAAGCTTTCTTT. This sequence encodes CASSIGTVTYTEAFF.